Sequencing of this T cell receptor (beta chain) was carried out in a study of T-cell memory formation after mild COVID-19. Per germline, CDR1 MNHEY and CDR2 SVGEGT. The CDR3 consists of 15 residues. The V gene end was trimmed by 5 bases and the J gene end by 3 bases; junction bases not matched to a gene: 9. This clonotype was observed a handful of times. Constant-segment primers were used for 5'RACE, and the resulting TCR alpha and TCR beta cDNA libraries carried sample barcodes and UMIs. TCRdb independently ran MiXCR on the 5' RACE reads; one entry per CDR3 protein. The repertoire holds nearly 350,000 distinct CDR3 sequences, roughly 13% seen once, with about a fifth in the top ten.

This receptor was obtained from a man younger than 35 who had mild COVID-19 (a few samples of this study predate the infection). Cell type and time point are not known. This rearrangement joins TRBV6-2 or TRBV6-3 to TRBJ2-7, with 8 bases lining up with TRBD1. Material for sequencing was PBMCs or a T cell subset sorted from them (not recorded which). In nucleotides, the CDR3 is TGTGCCAGCAGTCAATCGGACAGGGCGTACTACGAGCAGTACTTC. It specifies CASSQSDRAYYEQYF.